The 2 T cell receptor beta chains in this list originate from one sample, sequenced in a study of blood T cell repertoires in COVID-19. Data came from immunoSEQ multiplex PCR; TCRdb stores just in-frame clones and leaves some out. In the table there are 200,000 to 250,000 clones, about 89% of which are singletons. The sample taken for sequencing was peripheral blood. The receptors derive from a woman aged 55-75 years who had recovered from COVID-19.

This chain uses TRBV2 with TRBJ1-1, with D possibly TRBD1 on 6 matching bases. This CDR3 has 14 amino acids. Germline values: CDR1 SNHLY, CDR2 FYNNEI. The V gene lost 1 base and the J gene lost 5 bases, with 11 bases spanning the gap. CDR3 DNA sequence: TGTGCCAGCAGTGAAGGTAGGGGGTGGACTGAAGCTTTCTTT. Protein: CASSEGRGWTEAFF.

This rearrangement joins TRBV28 to TRBJ1-6; 12 positions match TRBD1. Germline lookup yields CDR1 MDHEN and CDR2 SYDVKM. V lost 5 bases to trimming and J lost 5 bases; unmatched junction nucleotides: 7. There are 17 residues in the CDR3. The CDR3 DNA is TGTGCCAGCAGTAGGGGACAGGGGGCGATTAATAATTCACCCCTCCACTTT. Translating gives CASSRGQGAINNSPLHF.